Here is one T cell receptor beta chain with its context. V lost 8 bases to trimming and J lost 3 bases, with 10 bases between them. The length of the CDR3 is 13 residues. CDR1 and CDR2 from the germline V gene are MDHEN and SYDVKM. The data were obtained in a study of Tregs in tolerant kidney transplant recipients. Related graft donors supplied nonmyeloablative bone marrow transplants, and mixed chimerism was transient. The protocol was immunoSEQ multiplex PCR, while the TCRdb copy is restricted to in-frame clones and leaves out a portion. The table includes about 90,000 clones, 90% to 95% detected once.

The chain links TRBV28 to TRBJ1-4, with TRBD1 as a possible D gene (5 bases). Sequencing used CD4+ T cells from blood (PBMCs), obtained 12 months after the transplant. This TCR came from a human patient who received a combined kidney and bone marrow transplant. Some T cells may have come from the graft donor. CDR3 nucleotides: TGTGCCAGCGAGCAGGGTGCTAATGAAAAACTGTTTTTT. This codes for CASEQGANEKLFF.